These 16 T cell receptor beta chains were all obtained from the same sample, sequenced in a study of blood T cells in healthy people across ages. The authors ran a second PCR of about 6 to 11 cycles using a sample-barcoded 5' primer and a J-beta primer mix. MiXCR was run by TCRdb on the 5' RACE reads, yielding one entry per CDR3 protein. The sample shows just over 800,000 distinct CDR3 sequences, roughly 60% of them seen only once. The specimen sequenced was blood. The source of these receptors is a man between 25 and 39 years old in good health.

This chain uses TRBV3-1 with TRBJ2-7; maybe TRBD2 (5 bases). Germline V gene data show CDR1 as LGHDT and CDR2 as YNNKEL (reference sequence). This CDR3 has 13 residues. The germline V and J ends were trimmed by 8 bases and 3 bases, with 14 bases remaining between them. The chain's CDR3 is CASESGRGYEQYF. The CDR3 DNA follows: TGTGCCAGCGAATCTGGACGGGGCTACGAGCAGTACTTC.

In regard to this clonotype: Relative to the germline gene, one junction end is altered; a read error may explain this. The CDR3 DNA reads as TGTGCCACCAGCGATTCCCTGATCAATGAGCAGTTCTTC. The encoded protein is CATSDSLINEQFF. The V call is TRBV24-1, the J call TRBJ2-1; D is unresolved. The CDR3 spans 13 residues. Germline-derived CDR1 and CDR2 are KGHDR and SFDVKD.

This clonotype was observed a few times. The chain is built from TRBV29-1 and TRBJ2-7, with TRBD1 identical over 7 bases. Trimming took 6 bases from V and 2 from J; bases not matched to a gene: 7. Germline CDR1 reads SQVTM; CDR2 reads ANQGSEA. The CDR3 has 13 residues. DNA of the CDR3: TGCAGCGTAGCCGGACAGGTCCCCTACGAGCAGTACTTC. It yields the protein CSVAGQVPYEQYF.

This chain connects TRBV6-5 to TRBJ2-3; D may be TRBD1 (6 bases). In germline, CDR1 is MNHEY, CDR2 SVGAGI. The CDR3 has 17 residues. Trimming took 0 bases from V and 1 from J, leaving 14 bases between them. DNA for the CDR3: TGTGCCAGCAGTTACTCAGGGTGGACAGTTCGCACAGATACGCAGTATTTT. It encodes CASSYSGWTVRTDTQYF.

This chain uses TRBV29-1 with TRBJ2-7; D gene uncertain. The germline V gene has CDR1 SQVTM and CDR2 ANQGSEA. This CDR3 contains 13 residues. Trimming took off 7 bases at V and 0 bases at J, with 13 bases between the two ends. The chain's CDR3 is CSAEDVSSYEQYF. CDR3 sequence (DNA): TGCAGCGCAGAGGACGTGAGCTCCTACGAGCAGTACTTC.

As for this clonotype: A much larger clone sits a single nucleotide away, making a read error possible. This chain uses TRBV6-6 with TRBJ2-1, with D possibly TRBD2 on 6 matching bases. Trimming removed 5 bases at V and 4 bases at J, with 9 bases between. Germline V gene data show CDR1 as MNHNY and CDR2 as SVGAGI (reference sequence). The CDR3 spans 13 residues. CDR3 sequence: CASSAGGYNEQFF. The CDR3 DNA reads TGTGCCAGCAGTGCAGGAGGGTACAATGAGCAGTTCTTC.

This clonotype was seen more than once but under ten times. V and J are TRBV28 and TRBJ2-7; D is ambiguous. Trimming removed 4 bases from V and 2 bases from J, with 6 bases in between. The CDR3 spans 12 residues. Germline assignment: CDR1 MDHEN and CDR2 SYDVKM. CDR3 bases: TGTGCCAGCAGTTATCGTGCCTACGAGCAGTACTTC. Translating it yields CASSYRAYEQYF. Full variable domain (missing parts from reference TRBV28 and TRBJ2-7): DVKVTQSSRYLVKRTGEKVFLECVQDMDHENMFWYRQDPGLGLRLIYFSYDVKMKEKGDIPEGYSVSREKKERFSLILESASTNQTSMYLCASSYRAYEQYFGPGTRLTVT.

CDR3 sequence (DNA): TGTGCCAGCAGTGGATTTACTCCGGGACACAGCTTCGGGGCCAACGTCCTGACTTTC. Amino acid sequence: CASSGFTPGHSFGANVLTF. The genes are TRBV12-3 or TRBV12-4 and TRBJ2-6; D might be TRBD1 (6 bases). The CDR3 loop spans 19 amino acids. V was clipped by 5 bases and J by 4 bases, with 24 bases between them.

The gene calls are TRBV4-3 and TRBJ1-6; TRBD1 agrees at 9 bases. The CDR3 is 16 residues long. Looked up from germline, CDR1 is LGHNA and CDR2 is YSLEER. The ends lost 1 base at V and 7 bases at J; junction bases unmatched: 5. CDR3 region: CASSQGDRARNSPLHF. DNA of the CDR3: TGCGCCAGCAGCCAAGGGGACAGGGCCAGAAATTCACCCCTCCACTTT.

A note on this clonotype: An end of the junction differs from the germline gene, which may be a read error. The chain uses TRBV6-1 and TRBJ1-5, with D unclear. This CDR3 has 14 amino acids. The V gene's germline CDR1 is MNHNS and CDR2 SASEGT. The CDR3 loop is CASSDRDSNQPQHF. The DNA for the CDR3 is TGTGCCAGTAGTGATCGGGATAGCAATCAGCCCCAGCATTTT.

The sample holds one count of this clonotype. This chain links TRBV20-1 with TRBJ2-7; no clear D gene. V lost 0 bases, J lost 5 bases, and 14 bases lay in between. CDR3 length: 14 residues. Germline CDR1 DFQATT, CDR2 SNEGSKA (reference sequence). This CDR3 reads CSARDLPHAHEQYF. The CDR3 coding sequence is TGCAGTGCTAGAGACCTGCCCCACGCCCACGAGCAGTACTTC.

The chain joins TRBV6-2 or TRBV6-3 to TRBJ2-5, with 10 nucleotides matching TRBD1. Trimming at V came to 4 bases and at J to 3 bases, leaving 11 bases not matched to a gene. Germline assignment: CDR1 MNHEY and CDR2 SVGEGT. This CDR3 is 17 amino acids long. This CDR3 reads CASSSLDRGLYEETQYF. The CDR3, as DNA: TGTGCCAGCAGTTCTCTAGACAGGGGGCTGTACGAAGAGACCCAGTACTTC.

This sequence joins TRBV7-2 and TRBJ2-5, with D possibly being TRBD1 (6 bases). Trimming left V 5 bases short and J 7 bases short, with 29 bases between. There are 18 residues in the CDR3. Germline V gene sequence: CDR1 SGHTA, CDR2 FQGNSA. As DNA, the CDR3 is TGTGCCAGCAGCCCACCAGGGGCTGACAGCCTCTCCTATGGGACCCAGTACTTC. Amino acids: CASSPPGADSLSYGTQYF.

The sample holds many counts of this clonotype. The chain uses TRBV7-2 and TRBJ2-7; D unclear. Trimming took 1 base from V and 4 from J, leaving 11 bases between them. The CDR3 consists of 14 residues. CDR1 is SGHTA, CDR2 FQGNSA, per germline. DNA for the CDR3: TGTGCCAGCAGCTTAGAATTGGGAAGGTACGAGCAGTACTTC. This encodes CASSLELGRYEQYF.

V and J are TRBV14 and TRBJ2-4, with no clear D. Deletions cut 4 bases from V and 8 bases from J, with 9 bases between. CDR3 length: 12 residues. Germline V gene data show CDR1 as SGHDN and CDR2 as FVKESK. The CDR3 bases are TGTGCCAGCAGCCCTAATCCCTACATTCAGTACTTC. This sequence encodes CASSPNPYIQYF.

CDR3 nucleotides: TGTGCCAGCAGCTCTCAAGAAGAGACCCAGTACTTC. It translates to CASSSQEETQYF. The chain is built from TRBV5-4 and TRBJ2-5, with D unresolved. In germline, CDR1 is SGHNT, CDR2 YYREEE (reference sequence). CDR3 size: 12 residues. V was clipped by 3 bases and J by 3 bases, with 6 bases between them. Based on the CDR3 plus reference TRBV5-4 and TRBJ2-5, the full variable domain is ETGVTQSPTHLIKTRGQQVTLRCSSQSGHNTVSWYQQALGQGPQFIFQYYREEENGRGNFPPRFSGLQFPNYSSELNVNALELDDSALYLCASSSQEETQYFGPGTRLLVL.